This TCR beta chain was obtained from a study of CD4 T cells in relation to SARS-CoV-2 and coronaviruses. Looking at the study overall: TCR beta CDR3s were sequenced after roughly nine-day antigen culture of PBMCs. No peptide or an HIV-1 Nef peptide pool served as negative control.

Using immunoSEQ multiplex PCR, the repertoire was profiled, and TCRdb retains in-frame clones only, with some absent. The repertoire holds more than 20,000 clones, with about three quarters as singletons. This clone was seen only a few times. Its antigen is as yet unknown. Germline V gene sequence: CDR1 SGHDN, CDR2 FVKESK. J lost 7 bases, V lost 4 bases, and 7 bases had no gene match. This CDR3 is 15 amino acids long. The unexposed donors gave CD4+ T cells in about 2011-2019, prior to COVID-19. CD4+ T cells were isolated from the cells after 10 days of culture. Cells permitting, SARS-CoV-2 S/N and four cold-coronavirus spikes were tested on unexposed-donor CD4+ T cells.

This TCR derives from a human donor in good health. Material: CD4+ T cells from PBMCs, cultured in vitro. This chain connects TRBV14 to TRBJ1-6; TRBD1 matches 7 bases. The CDR3, as DNA: TGTGCCAGCAGCCTTCTCAGGGGGACGAATTCACCCCTCCACTTT. Its protein product is CASSLLRGTNSPLHF.